The 18 T cell receptor beta chains reported below all come from one sample, sequenced in a study of cytomegalovirus exposure and HLA in healthy donors. The PCR made use of 60 Vbeta and 13 Jbeta primers. Data came from immunoSEQ multiplex PCR; TCRdb stores just in-frame clones and leaves some out. The sample contains roughly 180,000 clones, approximately 81% of which appear only once. The sample comprised PBMCs. Source of these receptors: a boy aged 5-17 years in good health and CMV-seronegative.

A few counts support this clone. This chain joins TRBV5-6 and TRBJ2-3; 8 bases are shared with TRBD2. After removal of 2 bases from V and 0 bases from J, the junction contained 14 bases not matched to a gene. Germline CDR1 is SGHDT and CDR2 is YYEEEE. CDR3 length equals 19 residues. CDR3: CASSLETSGVLFSTDTQYF. The CDR3 DNA follows: TGTGCCAGCAGCTTAGAAACTAGCGGCGTGCTATTCAGCACAGATACGCAGTATTTT.

This clone came up a few times. V gene TRBV19 combines with J gene TRBJ1-5, with D perhaps matching TRBD1 (6 bases). There are 13 residues in the CDR3. CDR1 is LNHDA and CDR2 is SQIVND in the germline V gene (reference sequence). V was pared by 6 bases and J by 7 bases, with 13 bases between. The CDR3: CASRLQGSQPQHF. The CDR3 nucleotides are TGTGCCAGTAGATTACAGGGATCCCAGCCCCAGCATTTT.

The rearrangement uses TRBV30 and TRBJ2-1; D might be TRBD1 (5 bases). Per the germline V gene, CDR1 is GTSNPN and CDR2 is SVGIG (reference sequence). The V end was cut by 0 bases, the J end by 8 bases, with 14 bases between. This CDR3 region has 14 residues. The CDR3 reads CAWSVQAVGHEQFF. In DNA form, the CDR3 reads TGTGCCTGGAGTGTACAGGCGGTTGGTCATGAGCAGTTCTTC.

The gene calls are TRBV5-4 and TRBJ2-7, with D perhaps TRBD2 (6 bases). The CDR3 consists of 14 residues. Germline V lookup: CDR1 SGHNT, CDR2 YYREEE (reference sequence). V lost 4 bases and J lost 3, with 14 bases in between. CDR3: CASSPREAGYEQYF. The CDR3 nucleotides are TGTGCCAGCAGCCCGAGGGAGGCGGGCTACGAGCAGTACTTC.

J is TRBJ1-3 and V is TRBV6-4; TRBD1 aligns across 8 bases. J was trimmed by 4 bases and V by 5 bases; bases with no gene match: 10. Germline-derived CDR1 and CDR2 are MRHNA and SNTAGT. The CDR3 sequence is 16 residues long. CDR3 sequence: CASSTDRGAQGNTIYF. The DNA of the CDR3 is TGTGCCAGCAGTACCGACAGGGGCGCCCAGGGAAACACCATATATTTT.

The chain employs TRBV18 and TRBJ1-6; 7 bases map to TRBD1. Trimming removed 4 bases from V and 8 bases from J; junction bases left unmatched: 2. CDR3 length: 13 residues. Germline V CDR1 and CDR2: KGHSH, LQKENI. The CDR3, as DNA: TGTGCCAGCTCACGACAGGGCGATTCACCCCTCCACTTT. Encoded protein: CASSRQGDSPLHF. Based on the CDR3 plus reference TRBV18 and TRBJ1-6, the full variable domain is NAGVMQNPRHLVRRRGQEARLRCSPMKGHSHVYWYRQLPEEGLKFMVYLQKENIIDESGMPKERFSAEFPKEGPSILRIQQVVRGDSAAYFCASSRQGDSPLHFGNGTRLTVT.

This chain joins TRBV4-1 and TRBJ2-5, with TRBD1 matching over 8 bases. This CDR3 has 14 residues. Trimming at V came to 2 bases and at J to 5 bases, leaving 4 bases not matched to a gene. CDR1 MGHRA and CDR2 YSYEKL come from the germline V gene. CDR3: CASSQPGGWETQYF. The CDR3 nucleotides read TGCGCCAGCAGCCAACCAGGGGGCTGGGAGACCCAGTACTTC.

The chain joins TRBV7-9 to TRBJ2-3; 11 bases fit TRBD2. Germline assignment: CDR1 SEHNR and CDR2 FQNEAQ (reference sequence). V shed 5 bases, J shed 4 bases, and the junction held 11 bases outside the gene matches. This CDR3 comprises 17 residues. The CDR3 bases are TGTGCCAGCAGCGGGGAGCGACTAGCGGGGATTTCAGATACGCAGTATTTT. Its translation: CASSGERLAGISDTQYF.

This clone was detected only a few times. The chain recombines TRBV15 with TRBJ2-3; perhaps TRBD2 as D (6 bases). The germline CDR1 and CDR2 sequences are LNHNV and YYDKDF (reference sequence). The CDR3 runs 15 residues. V was shortened by 5 bases and J by 0 bases, with 12 bases between the two germline ends. The CDR3 region is CATSRGGTSTDTQYF. DNA of the CDR3: TGTGCCACCAGCCGGGGAGGAACTAGCACAGATACGCAGTATTTT.

The chain couples TRBV11-2 to TRBJ2-7; 7 bases agree with TRBD1. Germline CDR1 is SGHAT and CDR2 is FQNNGV. The V segment lost 3 bases and the J segment 3 bases; nucleotides outside the gene matches: 11. The CDR3 consists of 16 residues. CDR3 loop: CASSFPDRAPYYEQYF. CDR3 bases: TGTGCCAGCAGCTTTCCCGACAGGGCACCCTACTACGAGCAGTACTTC.

This clone was detected only once. The chain recombines TRBV27 with TRBJ1-1, with unresolved D. CDR1 MNHEY and CDR2 SMNVEV come from the germline V gene (reference sequence). Trimming took 5 bases from V and 1 from J, leaving 8 bases between them. The CDR3 spans 13 residues. The CDR3 sequence is CASSLGWNTEAFF. DNA of the CDR3: TGTGCCAGCAGTCTAGGTTGGAACACTGAAGCTTTCTTT.

V is TRBV10-3 and J is TRBJ1-1, with 7 bases matching TRBD1. The CDR3 totals 17 residues. V gave up 0 bases and J gave up 1 base; unmatched junction bases: 8. Germline CDR1 reads ENHRY; CDR2 reads SYGVKD. In nucleotides, the CDR3 is TGTGCCATCAGTGAGTCGAGGGTACAGGGGCGGAACACTGAAGCTTTCTTT. It is translated as CAISESRVQGRNTEAFF.

J is TRBJ1-5 and V is TRBV6-6, with a possible D match to TRBD1 (6 bases). CDR3 length equals 16 residues. V was clipped by 2 bases and J by 3 bases, with 14 bases between them. CDR1 and CDR2 (germline): MNHNY, SVGAGI (reference sequence). The DNA for the CDR3 is TGTGCCAGCAGTTACCCGGGTCAGGGGTTCAATCAGCCCCAGCATTTT. Translated, it gives CASSYPGQGFNQPQHF.

The chain combines TRBV29-1 with TRBJ2-1; TRBD1 agrees at 10 bases. V was clipped by 6 bases and J by 12 bases; unmatched bases: 14. CDR3 length equals 14 residues. Germline-derived CDR1 and CDR2 are SQVTM and ANQGSEA. CDR3 sequence reads: CSVDRGRGVTGQFF. CDR3 DNA sequence: TGCAGCGTCGACAGGGGGCGAGGCGTCACAGGGCAGTTCTTC.

This chain joins TRBV19 and TRBJ2-7, with 8 positions matching TRBD1. This CDR3 region has 13 residues. The ends lost 4 bases at V and 5 bases at J; junction bases unmatched: 4. Per germline, CDR1 LNHDA and CDR2 SQIVND (reference sequence). The CDR3 DNA reads TGTGCCAGTAGTAGGACAGGGCCCAACGAGCAGTACTTC. This translates into CASSRTGPNEQYF.

The chain joins TRBV5-1 to TRBJ2-7, with TRBD1 matching 7 bases. CDR1 and CDR2 from the germline V gene are SGHRS and YFSETQ. This CDR3 region has 13 residues. J gave up 6 bases and V 4 bases, and 7 bases lay outside the gene matches. This CDR3 is CASSMDRISEQYF. DNA for the CDR3: TGCGCCAGCAGCATGGACAGGATCAGCGAGCAGTACTTC.

This clone was counted a single time. The rearrangement uses TRBV7-3 and TRBJ2-1, with D tentatively TRBD1 (6 bases). The germline gives CDR1 SGHTA, CDR2 FQGTGA. This CDR3 contains 13 residues. V lost 5 bases and J 5 bases, leaving 10 bases between the germline ends. The CDR3 region is CASSKDRDNEQFF. CDR3 nucleotide sequence: TGTGCCAGCAGCAAGGACAGAGACAATGAGCAGTTCTTC.

The V gene is TRBV2, the J gene TRBJ1-1; perhaps TRBD1 as D (5 bases). V was clipped by 4 bases and J by 3 bases, with 9 bases between them. The germline gives CDR1 SNHLY, CDR2 FYNNEI. The CDR3 is made up of 13 amino acids. The DNA for the CDR3 is TGTGCCAGCAGTGTCAGGGCGGACACTGAAGCTTTCTTT. It specifies CASSVRADTEAFF.